The 30 T cell receptor beta chains below come from one sample, sequenced in a study of identical twins. Each CDR3 protein gets one entry after TCRdb re-called the 5' RACE reads with MiXCR. The repertoire has fewer than 900,000 distinct CDR3 sequences, 15% to 20% of them found once; the top ten carry roughly 14%. This sample also appeared in a second study, on T cells expressing NK-cell markers.

Sequencing input: PBMCs. Every receptor here comes from a woman aged 18-29 years in good health.

This clonotype was seen a handful of times. The gene calls are TRBV4-3 and TRBJ2-1; the D is unclear. The CDR3 is 15 residues long. The ends were cut back, 0 bases at V and 3 bases at J, with 9 bases in the middle. Germline CDR1 reads LGHNA; CDR2 reads YSLEER. Here the CDR3 DNA reads TGCGCCAGCAGCCAAGATATCCTAAGCTACAATGAGCAGTTCTTC. Translated, it gives CASSQDILSYNEQFF.

This clonotype appeared a few times. This chain connects TRBV6-6 to TRBJ2-7; weak D call: TRBD1 (5 bases). CDR1 and CDR2 from the germline V gene are MNHNY and SVGAGI (reference sequence). V lost 7 bases and J lost 4, with 11 bases in between. CDR3 length: 12 amino acids. The CDR3 region is CASTDSAYEQYF. The CDR3 nucleotides are TGTGCCAGCACCGACAGCGCGTACGAGCAGTACTTC.

This clonotype came up a few times. The CDR3 DNA reads as TGTGCCAGCAGCAGTCTTAGCGGGAACTACGAGCAGTACTTC. It translates to CASSSLSGNYEQYF. This chain links TRBV7-9 with TRBJ2-7; 8 nucleotides match TRBD2. Trimming took 5 bases from V and 3 from J; bases not matched to a gene: 6. This CDR3 has 14 residues. Germline V gene lookup returns CDR1 SEHNR and CDR2 FQNEAQ (reference sequence).

The V and J genes are TRBV5-1 and TRBJ2-6, with TRBD2 matching 16 bases. CDR1 and CDR2 from the germline V gene are SGHRS and YFSETQ. With 5 bases clipped from V and 0 bases from J, the junction kept 5 bases outside the gene matches. The CDR3 has 19 residues. The DNA for the CDR3 is TGCGCCAGCAGAGGGACTAGCGGGAGGGCCGTCTCTGGGGCCAACGTCCTGACTTTC. Amino acids: CASRGTSGRAVSGANVLTF.

This clonotype was found a few times. The chain joins TRBV6-2 or TRBV6-3 to TRBJ2-1, with 8 bases that match TRBD1. The CDR3 length is 16 residues. The trim removed 0 bases at V and 7 bases at J, leaving 8 bases unmatched. Germline V gene lookup returns CDR1 MNHEY and CDR2 SVGEGT. The CDR3 region is CASSYSLDRAGNEQFF. CDR3 DNA sequence: TGTGCCAGCAGTTACTCCCTGGACAGGGCGGGGAATGAGCAGTTCTTC.

This chain links TRBV3-1 with TRBJ1-2, with 7 bases matching TRBD1. The germline V gene encodes CDR1 LGHDT and CDR2 YNNKEL (reference sequence). The junction had 3 bases not matched to a gene; V was cut back by 0 bases and J by 2 bases. This CDR3 comprises 15 residues. The CDR3 nucleotides are TGTGCCAGCAGCCAAGAACTGACAGGGAACTATGGCTACACCTTC. It specifies CASSQELTGNYGYTF.

V is TRBV6-5 and J is TRBJ1-2; TRBD1 agrees at 7 bases. CDR1 is MNHEY, CDR2 SVGAGI, per germline. J lost 6 bases, V lost 2 bases, and 9 bases had no gene match. The CDR3 has 15 amino acids. CDR3 in amino acids: CASSYTSGTDHGYTF. CDR3 nucleotide sequence: TGTGCCAGCAGTTACACGTCCGGGACAGATCATGGCTACACCTTC.

In regard to this clonotype: The junction and the germline gene differ at one end; a read error may be behind it. V and J are TRBV5-1 and TRBJ2-7; TRBD1 aligns across 10 bases. The CDR3 has 14 amino acids. Germline CDR1 SGHRS, CDR2 YFSETQ. CDR3 coding DNA: TGTGCCAGCAGCTTAGGGGACAGGGGTCACGAGCAGTACTTC. It yields the protein CASSLGDRGHEQYF.

This clonotype showed up many times. CDR3 nucleotide sequence: TGCAGTGCGAGACAGGGATTGAACACTGAAGCTTTCTTT. Its protein product is CSARQGLNTEAFF. V is TRBV20-1 and J is TRBJ1-1; TRBD1 matches 7 bases. Germline assignment: CDR1 DFQATT and CDR2 SNEGSKA (reference sequence). This CDR3 region has 13 residues. The V gene end was trimmed by 6 bases and the J gene end by 0 bases; junction bases not matched to a gene: 4.

This sequence joins TRBV10-3 and TRBJ2-7; a weak D match, TRBD2 (5 bases). The CDR3 loop spans 15 amino acids. V was trimmed by 10 bases and J by 5 bases, leaving 24 bases between them. Looked up from germline, CDR1 is ENHRY and CDR2 is SYGVKD. The CDR3, as DNA: TGTGCCACCGGGTCGCGGCTAGCTGGTTCCAACGAGCAGTACTTC. Its protein is CATGSRLAGSNEQYF.

V and J are TRBV6-1 and TRBJ1-1; D remains unclear. Germline V gives CDR1 MNHNS, CDR2 SASEGT. Between the trimmed V and J ends, which lost 1 base and 5 bases, there was a span of 11 bases. The CDR3 runs 14 residues. CDR3 protein: CASSEDLVRTEAFF. CDR3 DNA: TGTGCCAGCAGTGAAGATTTGGTTCGAACTGAAGCTTTCTTT.

The J gene is TRBJ2-1, the V gene TRBV4-3; TRBD2 might be the D (6 bases). V lost 4 bases and J lost 4, with 23 bases in between. Germline lookup yields CDR1 LGHNA and CDR2 YSLEER. The CDR3 consists of 18 residues. CDR3 coding DNA: TGCGCCAGCAGCCCCACGAGCGGTCCTAGCGCGCTATACAATGAGCAGTTCTTC. This sequence encodes CASSPTSGPSALYNEQFF.

The rearrangement links TRBV11-1 to TRBJ2-3; no definite D call. Per germline, CDR1 SGHAT and CDR2 FQDESV (reference sequence). V was shortened by 8 bases and J by 6 bases, with 9 bases between the two germline ends. The CDR3 totals 11 residues. The CDR3 DNA sequence: TGTGCCAGCGAGCTTAGGGATACGCAGTATTTT. Its protein product is CASELRDTQYF.

This chain uses TRBV5-6 with TRBJ2-7; no clear D. CDR1 SGHDT and CDR2 YYEEEE come from the germline V gene. V lost 4 bases and J lost 0, with 11 bases in between. This CDR3 region has 14 residues. The CDR3 sequence is CASSPGMVSYEQYF. The CDR3 DNA reads TGTGCCAGCAGCCCCGGAATGGTCTCCTACGAGCAGTACTTC.

This sequence joins TRBV3-1 and TRBJ2-3; D is uncertain. The CDR3 length is 16 residues. Germline CDR1 LGHDT, CDR2 YNNKEL (reference sequence). V gave up 0 bases and J gave up 0 bases, with 10 bases separating them. CDR3 residues: CASSQDKRVSTDTQYF. CDR3 bases: TGTGCCAGCAGCCAAGATAAGCGAGTTAGCACAGATACGCAGTATTTT.

This rearrangement joins TRBV12-3 or TRBV12-4 to TRBJ2-3; D unclear. V was shortened by 4 bases and J by 4 bases, with 9 bases between the two germline ends. The CDR3 is made up of 13 amino acids. Here the CDR3 reads CASSSRAPDTQYF. As DNA, the CDR3 is TGTGCCAGCAGTTCCCGGGCCCCAGATACGCAGTATTTT.

The V gene is TRBV3-1, the J gene TRBJ2-7; D uncertain. Germline V CDR1 and CDR2: LGHDT, YNNKEL (reference sequence). Trimming shortened V by 4 bases and J by 2 bases, and 12 bases separated the two germline ends. This CDR3 comprises 14 residues. The CDR3 reads CASSLTPQTYEQYF. The CDR3 bases are TGTGCCAGCAGCCTTACACCGCAGACCTACGAGCAGTACTTC.

This chain connects TRBV10-3 to TRBJ2-1; no definite D call. V was clipped by 3 bases and J by 0 bases, with 12 bases between them. Germline assignment: CDR1 ENHRY and CDR2 SYGVKD. The CDR3 runs 16 residues. The CDR3 sequence: CAISELAASSYNEQFF. The CDR3 DNA follows: TGTGCCATCAGTGAATTAGCCGCAAGCTCCTACAATGAGCAGTTCTTC.

The CDR3 loop is CASTPYGKQNTEAFF. The CDR3 DNA sequence: TGTGCCAGCACCCCGTACGGGAAACAGAACACTGAAGCTTTCTTT. The chain recombines TRBV11-3 with TRBJ1-1, with D unclear. CDR3 length equals 15 residues. V was pared by 7 bases and J by 1 base, with 16 bases between. Germline lookup yields CDR1 SGHNT and CDR2 YENEEA.

This clonotype has more than one count but fewer than ten. The CDR3 region is CASSQLNRDEAFF. The CDR3 DNA follows: TGTGCCAGCAGCCAACTCAATCGGGATGAAGCTTTCTTT. The chain combines TRBV3-1 with TRBJ1-1; D gene ambiguous. The V gene lost 2 bases and the J gene lost 7 bases, with 11 bases spanning the gap. The CDR3 totals 13 residues. Per germline, CDR1 LGHDT and CDR2 YNNKEL (reference sequence).

The chain joins TRBV15 to TRBJ2-7, with 11 bases fitting TRBD2. The germline V gene has CDR1 LNHNV and CDR2 YYDKDF (reference sequence). The CDR3 extends over 17 amino acids. Trimming cost V 4 bases and J 3 bases; bases outside gene matches: 11. The CDR3 DNA reads TGTGCCACCAGCACCTATAGGACTAGCGGGCCCTTCTACGAGCAGTACTTC. As protein: CATSTYRTSGPFYEQYF. The variable domain in full, with the rest retrieved from reference TRBV15 and TRBJ2-7, is DAMVIQNPRYQVTQFGKPVTLSCSQTLNHNVMYWYQQKSSQAPKLLFHYYDKDFNNEADTPDNFQSRRPNTSFCFLDIRSPGLGDTAMYLCATSTYRTSGPFYEQYFGPGTRLTVT.

The chain couples TRBV7-9 to TRBJ1-5; no reliable D call. The CDR3 length is 13 residues. The germline gives CDR1 SEHNR, CDR2 FQNEAQ (reference sequence). Trimming shortened V by 5 bases and J by 10 bases, and 15 bases separated the two germline ends. The CDR3 DNA follows: TGTGCCAGCAGCCAAACTGGCACGGGACCCCAGCATTTT. It specifies CASSQTGTGPQHF.

This clonotype appeared a few times. This chain connects TRBV9 to TRBJ2-1; 9 bases match TRBD1. CDR1 is SGDLS and CDR2 is YYNGEE in the germline V gene. V trimming: 0 bases; J trimming: 8 bases; junction bases outside the gene matches: 9. CDR3 length: 16 amino acids. CDR3 amino acids: CASSVDGRTGDDEQFF. In nucleotides, the CDR3 is TGTGCCAGCAGCGTAGACGGGAGGACAGGGGACGATGAGCAGTTCTTC.

The CDR3 spells CASRGQEGSPLHF. Here the CDR3 DNA reads TGCGCCAGCCGGGGACAGGAGGGTTCACCCCTCCACTTT. The chain uses TRBV5-1 and TRBJ1-6; 8 bases are a match to TRBD1. This CDR3 spans 13 amino acids. Germline lookup yields CDR1 SGHRS and CDR2 YFSETQ. Trimming at V came to 7 bases and at J to 9 bases, leaving 6 bases not matched to a gene.

The chain carries TRBV11-2 and TRBJ2-1; 11 nucleotides line up with TRBD2. Per the germline V gene, CDR1 is SGHAT and CDR2 is FQNNGV. The CDR3 loop spans 15 amino acids. V shed 1 base and J 16 bases; nucleotides not matched to a gene: 12. The CDR3 is CASSLVYPALAGVFF. CDR3 in DNA: TGTGCCAGCAGCTTAGTTTACCCCGCACTAGCGGGAGTCTTCTTC.

The chain combines TRBV12-3 or TRBV12-4 with TRBJ2-5; no clear D. CDR3 size: 13 residues. Trimming removed 3 bases at V and 0 bases at J, with 5 bases between. The CDR3 loop is CASSFTNQETQYF. The CDR3 DNA sequence: TGTGCCAGCAGTTTTACTAACCAAGAGACCCAGTACTTC.

This clonotype was counted between two and nine times. The chain joins TRBV3-1 to TRBJ2-5; TRBD1 is a possible D gene (5 bases). Per the germline V gene, CDR1 is LGHDT and CDR2 is YNNKEL (reference sequence). V was pared by 8 bases and J by 7 bases, with 11 bases between. The CDR3 length is 11 residues. For the CDR3, the DNA is TGTGCCAGCCAGGGTCGAGGGACCCAGTACTTC. This codes for CASQGRGTQYF.

This clonotype was seen repeatedly, ten times or more. V usage is TRBV12-3 or TRBV12-4 and J usage is TRBJ1-1; D is ambiguous. CDR3 length equals 13 residues. The germline V and J ends were trimmed by 3 bases and 0 bases, with 5 bases remaining between them. The CDR3 here is CASSFGLNTEAFF. Written as DNA, the CDR3 is TGTGCCAGCAGTTTCGGGCTGAACACTGAAGCTTTCTTT.

This clonotype was counted only a few times. The DNA for the CDR3 is TGTGCCACTAGATCTGGGGGCCACGAGCAGTACTTC. It translates to CATRSGGHEQYF. The V call is TRBV10-3, the J call TRBJ2-7, with D perhaps matching TRBD1 (6 bases). The CDR3 runs 12 residues. CDR1 and CDR2 from the germline V gene are ENHRY and SYGVKD. V was pared by 10 bases and J by 5 bases, with 15 bases between.

V usage is TRBV5-1 and J usage is TRBJ2-1; 13 bases map to TRBD2. CDR3 size: 15 residues. Germline values: CDR1 SGHRS, CDR2 YFSETQ. V lost 7 bases to trimming and J lost 9 bases; unmatched junction nucleotides: 10. CDR3 sequence (DNA): TGCGCCAGCGGCCTCACTAGCGGGGGGGCCACTGAGCAGTTCTTC. Translating it yields CASGLTSGGATEQFF.